The present T cell receptor (beta chain) was sequenced within a study of early T cells in non-severe SARS-CoV-2 infection. Study overall: With bulk RNA from unsorted whole blood as input, sequencing yielded unpaired chains.

This clonotype has a handful of counts. The antigen remains undetermined. Germline trimming cut 0 bases from V and 3 bases from J; bases unmatched to any gene: 6. Per the germline V gene, CDR1 is SGHNT and CDR2 is YYREEE (reference sequence). The CDR3 sequence is 15 residues long. The TCR library protocol was used to attach unique molecular identifiers. These identifiers were attached to individual cDNA molecules. TCRdb recomputed calls from the 5' RACE reads with MiXCR, one row per CDR3 protein. The table has 70,000 or so distinct CDR3 sequences, around 9.9% seen once. The study's findings and limits: The VDJdb matching leaned toward anti-spike CD8 responses and overlooked private and CD4 specificities.

This TCR was sampled from an adult who was a healthcare worker with PCR-confirmed SARS-CoV-2 infection or an uninfected control (not recorded which). The specimen was whole blood. The chain has TRBV5-4 and TRBJ2-7; 7 bases are shared with TRBD1. The CDR3 reads CASSLGPGQSYEQYF. CDR3 coding DNA: TGTGCCAGCAGCTTGGGGCCGGGACAGAGCTACGAGCAGTACTTC.